The rows below give T cell receptor beta chains drawn from one sample of a study of cytomegalovirus exposure and HLA in healthy donors. The method was immunoSEQ multiplex PCR; TCRdb's version includes in-frame clones alone and lacks a portion of them. Altogether 120,000 or so clones are present, 86% being singletons, with the ten largest covering 4.5% to 6%. Source material: PBMCs. The receptors come from a man between 18 and 35 years old in good health and CMV-seronegative. Both conserved end residues are part of each CDR3. Each record gives: clone size, V gene, J gene, CDR3 protein. The listing skips clone size in some rows; elsewhere it reads once, few, many or a size class.

clone_size: -
v_call: TRBV19
j_call: TRBJ2-1
cdr3_aa: CASTSGRLNNEQFF

clone_size: -
v_call: TRBV5-1
j_call: TRBJ2-2
cdr3_aa: CASSDRDRGPTGELFF

clone_size: -
v_call: TRBV19
j_call: TRBJ2-3
cdr3_aa: CASSISPGTVFTDTQYF

clone_size: -
v_call: TRBV6-1
j_call: TRBJ2-1
cdr3_aa: CASSERAPVAGGPINEQFF

clone_size: -
v_call: TRBV9
j_call: TRBJ2-2
cdr3_aa: CASSVAQGAGTGELFF

clone_size: -
v_call: TRBV11-2
j_call: TRBJ2-1
cdr3_aa: CASSFSSVREQFF

clone_size: -
v_call: TRBV5-1
j_call: TRBJ2-1
cdr3_aa: CASSFRGLEKNEQFF

clone_size: -
v_call: TRBV21-1
j_call: TRBJ1-2
cdr3_aa: CASSLRQTQGDIYGYTF

clone_size: -
v_call: TRBV9
j_call: TRBJ1-1
cdr3_aa: CASSVGIGIGEEAFF

clone_size: -
v_call: TRBV7-6
j_call: TRBJ1-1
cdr3_aa: CASSAGQGNTEAFF

clone_size: -
v_call: TRBV7-9
j_call: TRBJ1-1
cdr3_aa: CASSLATAEAFF

clone_size: -
v_call: TRBV10-3
j_call: TRBJ2-7
cdr3_aa: CAISALAGEYEQYF

clone_size: -
v_call: TRBV2
j_call: TRBJ1-2
cdr3_aa: CASRNVGQGNYGYTF

clone_size: -
v_call: TRBV5-1
j_call: TRBJ1-1
cdr3_aa: CASSYRPWGERNTEAFF

clone_size: -
v_call: TRBV11-2
j_call: TRBJ1-1
cdr3_aa: CASKREGWNTEAFF

clone_size: -
v_call: TRBV19
j_call: TRBJ1-2
cdr3_aa: CASSIGPSNYGYTF

clone_size: -
v_call: TRBV19
j_call: TRBJ2-1
cdr3_aa: CASSIGVLAGGREQFF

clone_size: -
v_call: TRBV5-1
j_call: TRBJ1-1
cdr3_aa: CASSLGQGALGNTEAFF

clone_size: -
v_call: TRBV5-6
j_call: TRBJ2-3
cdr3_aa: CASSSYLILAGSTDTQYF

clone_size: -
v_call: TRBV7-2
j_call: TRBJ1-1
cdr3_aa: CASSLAPPTDYTEAFF

clone_size: -
v_call: TRBV25-1
j_call: TRBJ1-1
cdr3_aa: CASSFPGTSAEAFF

clone_size: once
v_call: TRBV10-3
j_call: TRBJ1-2
cdr3_aa: CAISGQDRLNGYTF

clone_size: -
v_call: TRBV12-5
j_call: TRBJ1-5
cdr3_aa: CASGWNRGGNQPQHF

clone_size: -
v_call: TRBV6-1
j_call: TRBJ1-5
cdr3_aa: CASSEVPVVLAGQPQHF

clone_size: -
v_call: TRBV7-9
j_call: TRBJ1-4
cdr3_aa: CASSLGTVDANEKLFF

clone_size: -
v_call: TRBV7-9
j_call: TRBJ2-7
cdr3_aa: CASSQPGQGEEQYF

clone_size: -
v_call: TRBV6-5
j_call: TRBJ1-2
cdr3_aa: CASSRGGAGGYTF